This is a list of T cell receptor beta chains from one sample in a study of cytotoxic CD8 clonotypes in ibrutinib-treated CLL. Profiling relied on immunoSEQ multiplex PCR, and the TCRdb table lists in-frame clones only, not all of them. This table has about 130,000 clones, about four fifths appearing once. This specimen consisted of PBMCs, obtained after 12 months of ibrutinib treatment. These receptors all come from a human donor with chronic lymphocytic leukemia. The CDR3 runs from the conserved cysteine through the conserved F or W. D genes are given only for firm matches. Size is stated for part of the rows, as once, few or many counts, or as a class when the clone is expanded.

D	size	J	length	V	DNA	CDR3
NA	NA	TRBJ2-7	14	TRBV28	TGTGCCAGCTTCGGCCGGGCAGGGTCCTACGAGCAGTACTTC	CASFGRAGSYEQYF
NA	NA	TRBJ2-3	11	TRBV18	TGTGCCAGCCCGAACACAGATACGCAGTATTTT	CASPNTDTQYF
NA	NA	TRBJ1-2	14	TRBV7-2	TGTGCCAGCAGCTTCGGCTCAGTTAACTATGGCTACACCTTC	CASSFGSVNYGYTF
TRBD2	NA	TRBJ2-3	16	TRBV5-4	TGTGCCAGCAGCAGAACCCTAGCGGAGAGCACAGATACGCAGTATTTT	CASSRTLAESTDTQYF
NA	NA	TRBJ2-7	16	TRBV7-2	TGTGCCAGCAGCCCCCAGTCGGGCGTGAAAGACTACGAGCAGTACTTC	CASSPQSGVKDYEQYF
TRBD2	NA	TRBJ2-3	16	TRBV11-2	TGTGCCAGCAGCTTAGGCCCAGCGGGAGTTTCAGATACGCAGTATTTT	CASSLGPAGVSDTQYF
TRBD2	NA	TRBJ2-7	17	TRBV28	TGTGCCAGCAGTTTCAAAACAGGACTAGCGGGGGACTACGAGCAGTACTTC	CASSFKTGLAGDYEQYF
NA	NA	TRBJ1-1	14	TRBV9	TGTGCCAGCAGCGCGACCGGGGGGGCGGCTGAAGCTTTCTTT	CASSATGGAAEAFF
NA	NA	TRBJ1-2	14	TRBV6-5	TGTGCCAGCAGTTACTCGACTAGGGGGAATGGCTACACCTTC	CASSYSTRGNGYTF
NA	NA	TRBJ1-1	13	TRBV7-2	TGTGCCAGCAGCTTAGCGCGGGTATCCGAAGCTTTCTTT	CASSLARVSEAFF
NA	NA	TRBJ1-3	13	TRBV15	TGTGCCACCAGCAGAGATCGCCTAAACACCATATATTTT	CATSRDRLNTIYF
NA	NA	TRBJ1-5	13	TRBV12-5	TGTGCTAGTGGTTTCAATAGTCTTCAGCCCCAGCATTTT	CASGFNSLQPQHF
NA	NA	TRBJ2-3	17	TRBV9	TGTGCCAGCAGCGTAGATGGGAGGAGCGGAAGCACAGATACGCAGTATTTT	CASSVDGRSGSTDTQYF
NA	NA	TRBJ1-3	16	TRBV6-6	TGTGCCAGCAAAGGATCTGCCTCAAGCTCTGGAAACACCATATATTTT	CASKGSASSSGNTIYF
TRBD1	NA	TRBJ1-2	13	TRBV6-1	TGTGCCAGCCTACCAGGGGGCGACTATGGCTACACCTTC	CASLPGGDYGYTF
TRBD2	NA	TRBJ2-1	15	TRBV7-9	TGTGCCAGCAGCTTGGGAGCGGGAGGGCCCAATGAGCAGTTCTTC	CASSLGAGGPNEQFF
TRBD2	NA	TRBJ2-2	17	TRBV27	TGTGCCAGCAGTTTACGCTCTAGCGGGAGAGGAACCGGGGAGCTGTTTTTT	CASSLRSSGRGTGELFF
NA	NA	TRBJ2-1	17	TRBV11-2	TGTGCCAGCAGCTTAGGGGAGACAGAATTCTCCTACAATGAGCAGTTCTTC	CASSLGETEFSYNEQFF
NA	once	TRBJ2-3	15	TRBV6-5	TGTGCCAGCAGTGGAAGGGGCCAATCCACAGATACGCAGTATTTT	CASSGRGQSTDTQYF
TRBD2	NA	TRBJ2-7	17	TRBV10-3	TGTGCCATCAGTGAACACGCCTCGAGCGGGAGGGCCCACGAGCAGTACTTC	CAISEHASSGRAHEQYF
NA	NA	TRBJ1-2	11	TRBV6-6	TGTGCCAGCAGTTATCAAGGCGGCTACACCTTC	CASSYQGGYTF
NA	few	TRBJ2-3	15	TRBV10-3	TGTGCCATCAGTGAGCATAAACCAACCACAGATACGCAGTATTTT	CAISEHKPTTDTQYF
NA	NA	TRBJ2-5	15	TRBV7-2	TGTGCCAGCAGCTTAATACCCTCGAGGCAAGAGACCCAGTACTTC	CASSLIPSRQETQYF
TRBD1	NA	TRBJ2-3	16	TRBV5-6	TGTGCCAGCAGTTCAGGGGGCTCGTTCGTGTTAGATACGCAGTATTTT	CASSSGGSFVLDTQYF
TRBD2	NA	TRBJ2-3	21	TRBV4-2	TGTGCCAGCAGCCAAGGGGCCGGGAGGATAGCGGAAGGTCCCCGCACAGATACGCAGTATTTT	CASSQGAGRIAEGPRTDTQYF
TRBD2	NA	TRBJ2-3	20	TRBV4-1	TGCGCCAGCAGCCAAGACCCGCTAGCGGGGAGGCCCAGTAGCACAGATACGCAGTATTTT	CASSQDPLAGRPSSTDTQYF
NA	NA	TRBJ1-5	14	TRBV30	TGTGCCTGGCAACAGGGTAATAGCAATCAGCCCCAGCATTTT	CAWQQGNSNQPQHF
NA	few	TRBJ1-1	12	TRBV10-3	TGTGCCATCAGGTACACGAACACTGAAGCTTTCTTT	CAIRYTNTEAFF
NA	few	TRBJ2-7	16	TRBV4-2	TGTGCCAGCAGCCAAGCGGGGTACGGGGGTACCTACGAGCAGTACTTC	CASSQAGYGGTYEQYF
NA	NA	TRBJ1-1	13	TRBV4-3	TGCGCCAGCAGCCAGGCGACGACTACTGAAGCTTTCTTT	CASSQATTTEAFF
NA	NA	TRBJ1-5	15	TRBV6-5	TGTGCCAGCAGCCGCGGGGGGGGAGGCAATCAGCCCCAGCATTTT	CASSRGGGGNQPQHF
TRBD2	NA	TRBJ2-2	16	TRBV4-3	TGCGCCAGCAGCCTACTAGCGGGAGAATCTGCCGGGGAGCTGTTTTTT	CASSLLAGESAGELFF
NA	NA	TRBJ2-3	17	TRBV11-2	TGTGCCAGCAGCTTAGAACAGACAGACAGCCACACAGATACGCAGTATTTT	CASSLEQTDSHTDTQYF
NA	NA	TRBJ1-4	15	TRBV19	TGTGCCAGTAGTACAACAGGGAGCTCTAATGAAAAACTGTTTTTT	CASSTTGSSNEKLFF
TRBD2	NA	TRBJ2-1	15	TRBV29-1	TGCAGCGTGGACACTAGCGGGAGAGGAATCAATGAGCAGTTCTTC	CSVDTSGRGINEQFF
NA	NA	TRBJ2-3	16	TRBV10-3	TGTGCCATCTCGCCGGGAGAGGTTTTGTCGGGAGATACGCAGTATTTT	CAISPGEVLSGDTQYF
TRBD1	once	TRBJ1-1	14	TRBV19	TGTGCCAGTAGCCCGGGACAGCGAAACACTGAAGCTTTCTTT	CASSPGQRNTEAFF
TRBD2	NA	TRBJ2-1	18	TRBV7-9	TGTGCCAGCAGCAGCCGGGGACTAGCGGTAAAGATAAGCAATGAGCAGTTCTTC	CASSSRGLAVKISNEQFF
NA	NA	TRBJ1-1	13	TRBV7-3	TGTGCCAGCAGCTTATCCTTGAACACTGAAGCTTTCTTT	CASSLSLNTEAFF
NA	many	TRBJ2-7	15	TRBV5-5	TGTGCCAGCAGCGAATACGGGACGGAAAGGGTCGAGCAGTACTTC	CASSEYGTERVEQYF